This TCR beta chain emerged from a study of cytomegalovirus exposure and HLA in healthy donors. Whole-study results and caveats: Association of a missense DCLRE1C variant with TCR beta V- and J-gene trimming was reported in a later analysis.

Concerning this clone itself: What it binds is not known.

13 Jbeta primers and 60 Vbeta primers were used for the PCR. Generated by immunoSEQ multiplex PCR, the TCRdb table keeps only in-frame clones and is missing some. The sample holds approximately 150,000 clones; around three quarters are singletons and the top ten take more than 0.8%. This TCR derives from a woman aged 40 to 50 in good health and CMV-seronegative. Sequenced material: PBMCs.

The CDR3 is CASSLDGGAANTEAFF. The CDR3 DNA sequence: TGTGCCAGCAGCTTAGATGGGGGCGCAGCGAACACTGAAGCTTTCTTT. The V call is TRBV11-3, the J call TRBJ1-1, with a possible D match to TRBD1 (6 bases). Germline V lookup: CDR1 SGHNT, CDR2 YENEEA. This CDR3 comprises 16 residues. Trimming pared 0 bases from V and 1 base from J, leaving 12 bases between.